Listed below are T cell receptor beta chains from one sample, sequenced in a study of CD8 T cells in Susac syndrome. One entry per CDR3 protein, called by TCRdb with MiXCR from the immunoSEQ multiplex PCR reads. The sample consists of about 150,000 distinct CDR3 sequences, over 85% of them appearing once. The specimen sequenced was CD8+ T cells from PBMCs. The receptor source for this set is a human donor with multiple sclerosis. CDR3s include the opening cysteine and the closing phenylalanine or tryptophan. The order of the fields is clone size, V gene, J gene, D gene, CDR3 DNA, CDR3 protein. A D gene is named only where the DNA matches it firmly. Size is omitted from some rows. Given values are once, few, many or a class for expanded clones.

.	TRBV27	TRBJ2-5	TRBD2	TGTGCCAGCAGTTTAGGAGCGGGGAAACCACGAACTCAGTACTTC	CASSLGAGKPRTQYF
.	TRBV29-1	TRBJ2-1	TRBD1	TGCAGCGTTGAAGGGACAGGTACCTACAATGAGCAGTTCTTC	CSVEGTGTYNEQFF
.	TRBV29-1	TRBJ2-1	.	TGCAGCACCCCTAACCCTACCTCCAGGGGTGAGCAGTTCTTC	CSTPNPTSRGEQFF
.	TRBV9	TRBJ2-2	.	TGTGCCAGCAGCTTATCCCGACAGGTGGTAAGCGACACCGGGGAGCTGTTTTTT	CASSLSRQVVSDTGELFF
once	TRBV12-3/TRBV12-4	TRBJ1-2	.	TGTGCCAGCACCCTTAATTGGGATGGCTACACCTTC	CASTLNWDGYTF
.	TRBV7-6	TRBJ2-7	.	TGTGCCAGCGGCACCGGGACCTTCTACGAGCAGTACTTC	CASGTGTFYEQYF
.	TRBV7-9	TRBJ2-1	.	TGTGCCAGCAGGTTAGGGAGTGGGACCGAGCAGTTCTTC	CASRLGSGTEQFF
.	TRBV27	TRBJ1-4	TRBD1	TGTGCCAGCAGCCGTGGGACAGCTAGTAATGAAAAACTGTTTTTT	CASSRGTASNEKLFF
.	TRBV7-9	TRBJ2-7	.	TGTGCCAGCAGCTTAGGATCCCTCGAGCAGTACTTC	CASSLGSLEQYF
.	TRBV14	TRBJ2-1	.	TGTGCCAGCAGCCCATGGGACCCTGGCAAATACAATGAGCAGTTCTTC	CASSPWDPGKYNEQFF
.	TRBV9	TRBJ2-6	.	TGTGCCAGCAGCGTAGCCCCCGCCGGGGCCAACGTCCTGACTTTC	CASSVAPAGANVLTF
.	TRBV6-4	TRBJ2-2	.	TGTGCCAGCAGTGACTCGGGCGGGGCCGGGGAGCTGTTTTTT	CASSDSGGAGELFF
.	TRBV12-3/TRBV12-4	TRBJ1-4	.	TGTGCCAGCAGTTGGGCCCCCGGGGATGAAAAACTGTTTTTT	CASSWAPGDEKLFF
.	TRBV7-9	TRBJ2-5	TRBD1	TGTGCCAGCACCTTGGACAGGGAGACCCAGTACTTC	CASTLDRETQYF
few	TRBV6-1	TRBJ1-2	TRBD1	TGTGCCATCAGTGAGAATGGACAGGGGCCTGGCTACACCTTC	CAISENGQGPGYTF
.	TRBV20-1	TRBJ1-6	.	TGCAGTGCTCTCGGACAGTCAAGATGGGATTCACCCCTCCACTTT	CSALGQSRWDSPLHF
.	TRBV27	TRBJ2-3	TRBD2	TGTGCCAGCAGTTTATACCTAGCGGGGGGCACAGATACGCAGTATTTT	CASSLYLAGGTDTQYF
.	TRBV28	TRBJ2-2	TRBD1	TGTGCCAGCAGTCCACTTACTACAGGGGGCGTCACCGGGGAGCTGTTTTTT	CASSPLTTGGVTGELFF
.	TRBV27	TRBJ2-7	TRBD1	TGTGCCAGCAGTCCCACGACAGGGGGTGACGAGCAGTACTTC	CASSPTTGGDEQYF
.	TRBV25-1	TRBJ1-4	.	TGTGCCAGCGGACGGACAGCAACTAATGAAAAACTGTTTTTT	CASGRTATNEKLFF
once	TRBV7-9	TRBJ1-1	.	TGTGCCAGCAGCTTAGATATGGGGGGCACTGAAGCTTTCTTT	CASSLDMGGTEAFF
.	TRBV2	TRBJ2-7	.	TGTGCCAGTACTCTGGTTGGGGGAGCGTACGAGCAGTACTTC	CASTLVGGAYEQYF
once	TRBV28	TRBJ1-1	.	TGTGCCAGCAGCGACCGGGGGGAGACTGAAGCTTTCTTT	CASSDRGETEAFF
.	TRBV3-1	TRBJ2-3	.	TGTGCCAGCAGCCAAGAACCCAGGGCAGATACGCAGTATTTT	CASSQEPRADTQYF
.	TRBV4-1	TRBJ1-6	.	TGCGCCAGCAGCCAAGATCGGCGGGGCCGTTATAATTCACCCCTCCACTTT	CASSQDRRGRYNSPLHF
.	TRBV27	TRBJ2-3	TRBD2	TGTGCCAGCAGTTTACGACTAGCGGGGGGGCCGCATACGCAGTATTTT	CASSLRLAGGPHTQYF
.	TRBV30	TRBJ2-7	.	TGTGCCTGCCTACCCACAGGGCCCCAATACGAGCAGTACTTC	CACLPTGPQYEQYF
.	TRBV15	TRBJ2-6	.	TGTGCCACCAGCAGAGTGCCCATCTCTGGGGCCAACGTCCTGACTTTC	CATSRVPISGANVLTF
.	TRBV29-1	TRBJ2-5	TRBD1	TGCAGCGTTGGCCACAGGGGGGAGACCCAGTACTTC	CSVGHRGETQYF
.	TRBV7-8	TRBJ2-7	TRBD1	TGTGCCAGCAGCTCCGGGACAGGGCGGTCCTACGAGCAGTACTTC	CASSSGTGRSYEQYF
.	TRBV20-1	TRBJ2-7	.	TGCAGTGCTAGAGATCGCCTGTCCTCTTACGAGCAGTACTTC	CSARDRLSSYEQYF
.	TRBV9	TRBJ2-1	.	TGTGCCAGCAGCGACGCAGGGAGCTCCTACAATGAGCAGTTCTTC	CASSDAGSSYNEQFF
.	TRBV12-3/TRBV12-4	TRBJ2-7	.	TGTGCCAGCAGTTTAGCGGGGATCACCTACGAGCAGTACTTC	CASSLAGITYEQYF
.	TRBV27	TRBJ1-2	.	TGTGCCAGCAGTGACGGTTTGAGGGGCTACACCTTC	CASSDGLRGYTF
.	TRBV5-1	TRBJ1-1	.	TGCGCCAGCAGCTTGGACGGACGCACCATGAACACTGAAGCTTTCTTT	CASSLDGRTMNTEAFF
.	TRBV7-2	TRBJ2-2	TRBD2	TGTGCCAGCAGCTTGCCCCCCGGACTAGCGGCTACCGGGGAGCTGTTTTTT	CASSLPPGLAATGELFF
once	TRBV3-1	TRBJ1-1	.	TGTGCCAGCAGTCTGGACCGGAACACTGAAGTTTTCTTT	CASSLDRNTEVFF
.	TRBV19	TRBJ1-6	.	TGTGCCAGTAGTATCCCGCTAGGGGGTAATTCACCCCTCCACTTT	CASSIPLGGNSPLHF
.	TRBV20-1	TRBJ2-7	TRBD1	TGCAGTGCTAGAGATGGGAGACAGGGGTCTTTATACGAGCAGTACTTC	CSARDGRQGSLYEQYF
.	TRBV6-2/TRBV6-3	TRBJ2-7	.	TGTGCCAGCAGTTCCGGGAAGAGGGGCTACGAGCAGTACTTC	CASSSGKRGYEQYF
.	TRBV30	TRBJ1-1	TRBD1	TGTGCCTGGAGTGTACCTCCGACAGGGTACTCTGGCGAAGCTTTCTTT	CAWSVPPTGYSGEAFF
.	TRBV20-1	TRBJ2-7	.	TGCAGTGCTAGAGAGGAGAAGAGTTACGAGCAGTACTTC	CSAREEKSYEQYF
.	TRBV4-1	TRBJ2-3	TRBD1	TGCGCCAGCAGCCCCGGGGACAGGGGGCGAGATACGCAGTATTTT	CASSPGDRGRDTQYF
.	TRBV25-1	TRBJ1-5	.	TGTGCCAGCAGTGACGGCGGGTTTGATCAGCCCCAGCATTTT	CASSDGGFDQPQHF
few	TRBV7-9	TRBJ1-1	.	TGTGCCAGCAGCCTTTTGAACACTGAAGCTTTCTTT	CASSLLNTEAFF
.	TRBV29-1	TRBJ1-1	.	TGCAGTTGGTCGAATCCGGGACAGAACACTGAAGCTTTCTTT	CSWSNPGQNTEAFF
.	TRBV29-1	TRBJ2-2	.	TGCAGCGTGCTAGTTGTCACCGGGGAGCTGTTTTTT	CSVLVVTGELFF
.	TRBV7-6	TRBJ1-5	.	TGTGCCAGCAGCTTAGGCCCGGGAGAGCCCCAGCATTTT	CASSLGPGEPQHF
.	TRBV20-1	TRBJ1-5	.	TGCAGTGCTAGAGATCGGGCACAGCTATCCTACAATCAGCCCCAGCATTTT	CSARDRAQLSYNQPQHF
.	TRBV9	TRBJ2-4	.	TGTGCCAGCAGCGGCGGGGCGGGTGGCATTCAGTACTTC	CASSGGAGGIQYF
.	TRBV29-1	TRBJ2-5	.	TGCAGCGTTGAAGATCTGGCTAGCCGGGAGACCCAGTACTTC	CSVEDLASRETQYF
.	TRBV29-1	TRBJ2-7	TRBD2	TGCAGCGTTGAATTGGGAGGGATCTACGAGCAGTACTTC	CSVELGGIYEQYF
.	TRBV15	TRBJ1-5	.	TGTGCCACCAGCAGAGGGTCGACCGGGCCTGAGAATTTTGGGGTTGAGCCCCAGCATTTT	CATSRGSTGPENFGVEPQHF
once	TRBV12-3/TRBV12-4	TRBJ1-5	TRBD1	TGTGCCAGCAGTTTAGGGCCGGGACAGGGTAATCAGCCCCAGCATTTT	CASSLGPGQGNQPQHF
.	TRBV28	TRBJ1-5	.	TGTGCCAGCAGCCGGGACTACAATCAGCCCCAGCATTTT	CASSRDYNQPQHF